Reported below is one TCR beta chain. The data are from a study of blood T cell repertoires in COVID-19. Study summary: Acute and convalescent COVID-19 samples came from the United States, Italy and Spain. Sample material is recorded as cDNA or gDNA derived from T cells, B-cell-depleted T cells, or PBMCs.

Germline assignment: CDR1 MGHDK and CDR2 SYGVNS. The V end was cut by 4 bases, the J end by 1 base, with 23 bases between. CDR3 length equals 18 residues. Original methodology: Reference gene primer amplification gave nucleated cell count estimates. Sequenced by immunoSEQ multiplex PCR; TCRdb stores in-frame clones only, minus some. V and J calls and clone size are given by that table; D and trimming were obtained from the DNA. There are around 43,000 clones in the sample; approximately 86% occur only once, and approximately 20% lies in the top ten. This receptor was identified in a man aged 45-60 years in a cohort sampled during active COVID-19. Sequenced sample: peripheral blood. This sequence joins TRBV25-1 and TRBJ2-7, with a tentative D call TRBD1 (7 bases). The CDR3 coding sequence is TGTGCCAGCAGTGCAGGGAGGACAGGACCCCTTTTATCCTACGAGCAGTACGTC. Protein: CASSAGRTGPLLSYEQYV.